This T cell receptor beta chain stems from a study of T-cell memory formation after mild COVID-19. Broader study findings: CD4/CD8 balance characterized clones contracting day 15 to 85, and CD4+ skew characterized later expanders.

This clonotype was seen ten or more times. Its antigen is not identified. The CDR3 is 13 residues long. CDR1 and CDR2 (germline): LNHDA, SQIVND (reference sequence). V lost 5 bases and J lost 2, with 7 bases in between. After 5'RACE with constant-segment primers, TCR alpha and TCR beta cDNA libraries carrying sample barcodes and UMIs were obtained. TCRdb passed the 5' RACE reads through MiXCR, listing each CDR3 protein once. The sample has about 240,000 distinct CDR3 sequences, 7.5% to 10% seen once. Sequencing used PBMCs or a T cell subset sorted from them (not recorded which). This sequence originates from a man younger than 35 who had mild COVID-19 (a few samples of this study predate the infection). Cell type and time point are not known. V usage is TRBV19 and J usage is TRBJ1-5; no clear D gene. As DNA, the CDR3 is TGTGCCAGTAGTTGGGAACGCAATCAGCCCCAGCATTTT. As protein: CASSWERNQPQHF.